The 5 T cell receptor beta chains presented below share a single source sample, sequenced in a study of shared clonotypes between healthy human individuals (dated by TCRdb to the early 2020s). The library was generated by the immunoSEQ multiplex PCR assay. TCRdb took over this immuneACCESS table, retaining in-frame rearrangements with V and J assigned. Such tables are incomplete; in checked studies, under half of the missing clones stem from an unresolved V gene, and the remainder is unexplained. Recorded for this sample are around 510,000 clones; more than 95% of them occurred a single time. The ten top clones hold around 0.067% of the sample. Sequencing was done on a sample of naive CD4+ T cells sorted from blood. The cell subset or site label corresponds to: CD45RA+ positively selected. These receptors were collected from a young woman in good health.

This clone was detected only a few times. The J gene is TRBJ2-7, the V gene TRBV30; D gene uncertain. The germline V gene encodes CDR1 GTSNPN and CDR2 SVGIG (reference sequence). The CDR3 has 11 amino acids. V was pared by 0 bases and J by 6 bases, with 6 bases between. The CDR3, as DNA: TGTGCCTGGAGTGTCAGCTTCGAGCAGTACTTC. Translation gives CAWSVSFEQYF.

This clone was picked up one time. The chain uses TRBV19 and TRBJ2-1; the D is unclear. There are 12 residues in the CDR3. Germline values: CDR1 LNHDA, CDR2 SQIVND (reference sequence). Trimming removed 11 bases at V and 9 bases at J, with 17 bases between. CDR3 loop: CASQGEGGEQFF. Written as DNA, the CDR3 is TGTGCCTCCCAAGGAGAAGGCGGTGAGCAGTTCTTC.

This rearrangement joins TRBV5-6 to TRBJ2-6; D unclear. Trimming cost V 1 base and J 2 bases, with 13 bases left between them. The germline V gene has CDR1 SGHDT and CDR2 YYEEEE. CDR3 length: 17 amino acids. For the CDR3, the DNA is TGTGCCAGCAGCTTGAAAGGGTTGCATCCTGGGGCCAACGTCCTGACTTTC. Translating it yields CASSLKGLHPGANVLTF.

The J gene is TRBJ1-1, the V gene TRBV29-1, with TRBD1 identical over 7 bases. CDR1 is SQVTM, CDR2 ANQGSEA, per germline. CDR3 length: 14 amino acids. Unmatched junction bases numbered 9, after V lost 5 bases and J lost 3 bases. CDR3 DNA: TGCAGCGTTATAGGACAGGAGGCTTACACTGAAGCTTTCTTT. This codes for CSVIGQEAYTEAFF.

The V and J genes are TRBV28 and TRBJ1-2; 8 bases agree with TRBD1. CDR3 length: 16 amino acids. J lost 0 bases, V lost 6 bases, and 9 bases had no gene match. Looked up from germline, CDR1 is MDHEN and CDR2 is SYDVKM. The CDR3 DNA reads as TGTGCCAGCAGCAGATTCGGGACAGGAGCTAACTATGGCTACACCTTC. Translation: CASSRFGTGANYGYTF.